The 25 T cell receptor beta chains given below trace back to one sample, sequenced in a study of T cells in Graves' hyperthyroidism and ophthalmopathy. Amplification targeted TCR beta CDR3 regions from RNA transcripts. Initially, a first-round RT-PCR of the TCR CDR3 employed the HTBI primer set. TCRdb called the multiplex PCR reads again in MiXCR, with one record for every CDR3 protein. The data contain a few hundred thousand distinct CDR3 sequences, under 20% of them singletons. Sequencing was performed on blood. These receptors were collected from a woman under 30 with Graves' hyperthyroidism.

This clonotype was observed at least ten times. V and J are TRBV4-1 and TRBJ1-2; tentatively, D is TRBD1 (5 bases). Germline CDR1 is MGHRA and CDR2 is YSYEKL. CDR3 length: 14 residues. Trimming left V 1 base short and J 5 bases short, with 11 bases between. The CDR3, as DNA: TGCGCCAGCAGCCAAGCCGAAGGGACTTATGGCTACACCTTC. Protein product: CASSQAEGTYGYTF.

This clonotype showed up just a few times. The V call is TRBV5-1, the J call TRBJ2-5; TRBD2 might be the D (7 bases). Germline V lookup: CDR1 SGHRS, CDR2 YFSETQ. This CDR3 comprises 14 residues. V lost 7 bases to trimming and J lost 5 bases, with 18 bases between them. In DNA, the CDR3 is TGCGCCAGCTCGAAGGGGGGGTTTAAGGAGACCCAGTACTTC. The encoded protein is CASSKGGFKETQYF.

This chain uses TRBV6-1 with TRBJ1-6; 7 nucleotides line up with TRBD1. The junction had 4 bases not matched to a gene; V was cut back by 3 bases and J by 8 bases. Looked up from germline, CDR1 is MNHNS and CDR2 is SASEGT. The CDR3 has 14 amino acids. CDR3 sequence reads: CASSDGDRDSPLHF. In DNA form, the CDR3 reads TGTGCCAGCAGTGATGGGGACAGAGATTCACCCCTCCACTTT.

This clonotype was recorded at least ten times. The chain's CDR3 is CSARDMGGNYGYTF. CDR3 in DNA: TGCAGTGCTAGAGATATGGGCGGCAACTATGGCTACACCTTC. The chain carries TRBV20-1 and TRBJ1-2; D ambiguous. The CDR3 totals 14 residues. V lost 0 bases to trimming and J lost 2 bases, with 10 bases between them. Germline-derived CDR1 and CDR2 are DFQATT and SNEGSKA (reference sequence).

In this sample, this clonotype turned up many times. The rearrangement links TRBV11-2 to TRBJ2-5, with D hard to call. CDR1 is SGHAT, CDR2 FQNNGV, per germline. This CDR3 is 13 amino acids long. Trimming removed 2 bases from V and 9 bases from J, with 13 bases in between. CDR3 nucleotides: TGTGCCAGCAGCTTACTGCGTAGTGGCTCCCAGTACTTC. Amino acid sequence: CASSLLRSGSQYF.

This clonotype was observed at least ten times. V is TRBV12-3 or TRBV12-4 and J is TRBJ1-5; maybe TRBD1 (5 bases). The V gene lost 8 bases and the J gene lost 9 bases, with 17 bases spanning the gap. This CDR3 has 13 amino acids. The CDR3 region is CASLERGEGPQHF. CDR3 DNA: TGTGCCAGCCTGGAGAGAGGGGAAGGGCCCCAGCATTTT.

The chain couples TRBV6-1 to TRBJ1-5; the D is unclear. CDR1 is MNHNS, CDR2 SASEGT, per germline. The V end was cut by 5 bases, the J end by 9 bases, with 14 bases between. The CDR3 contains 13 residues. The CDR3 bases are TGTGCCAGCAGTCGGACTGGGGTCGGGCCCCAGCATTTT. It yields the protein CASSRTGVGPQHF.

This clonotype showed up many times. The J gene is TRBJ2-6, the V gene TRBV6-1; D remains ambiguous. CDR1 and CDR2 (germline): MNHNS, SASEGT. The CDR3 is 15 amino acids. V shed 6 bases and J shed 0 bases, with 9 bases lying between them. CDR3 sequence reads: CASRSSRSGANVLTF. For the CDR3, the DNA is TGTGCCAGCAGATCAAGTCGCTCTGGGGCCAACGTCCTGACTTTC.

Concerning this clonotype: Lacking the conserved final phenylalanine or tryptophan, this CDR3 likely reflects a read error. The chain employs TRBV9 and TRBJ1-1; D is perhaps TRBD1 (5 bases). V was trimmed by 0 bases and J by 2 bases, leaving 11 bases between them. Germline CDR1 and CDR2: SGDLS and YYNGEE. The CDR3 contains 15 residues. This chain's CDR3 is CASSVGGRTNTEAFS. In DNA, the CDR3 is TGTGCCAGCAGCGTAGGGGGCAGAACCAACACTGAAGCTTTCTCT.

The sample holds many counts of this clonotype. The V and J genes are TRBV12-3 or TRBV12-4 and TRBJ1-5; unclear D gene. Deletions cut 5 bases from V and 12 bases from J, with 14 bases between. This CDR3 contains 12 residues. CDR3: CASSLKRGLQHF. Written as DNA, the CDR3 is TGTGCCAGCAGTCTCAAAAGAGGGCTCCAGCATTTT.

There are many counts of this clonotype. The CDR3, as DNA: TGTGCCAGCAGCCCAGGGATCCCGGCTCACGAGCAGTACTTC. Protein product: CASSPGIPAHEQYF. The chain is built from TRBV13 and TRBJ2-7; perhaps TRBD1 as D (5 bases). CDR3 length equals 14 residues. The V end lost 5 bases, the J end lost 5 bases, and 16 bases lay between the germline ends. CDR1 and CDR2 (germline): PRHDT, FYEKMQ (reference sequence).

This clonotype has a count of ten or more. This chain uses TRBV7-9 with TRBJ1-1; D possibly corresponds to TRBD1 (5 bases). Per germline, CDR1 SEHNR and CDR2 FQNEAQ (reference sequence). Trimming pared 5 bases from V and 11 bases from J, leaving 18 bases between. There are 13 residues in the CDR3. This CDR3 reads CASSAPLGTSAFF. CDR3 in DNA: TGTGCCAGCAGCGCCCCGTTGGGGACCTCGGCTTTCTTT.

V is TRBV12-3 or TRBV12-4 and J is TRBJ2-2; D unclear. CDR3 length: 17 residues. V was trimmed by 3 bases and J by 2 bases, leaving 16 bases between them. The DNA for the CDR3 is TGTGCCAGCAGTTTTGCACCCCCACCCTCAAACACCGGGGAGCTGTTTTTT. The encoded protein is CASSFAPPPSNTGELFF.

This clonotype was counted at least ten times. This chain connects TRBV6-2 or TRBV6-3 to TRBJ1-2; D uncertain. Germline assignment: CDR1 MNHEY and CDR2 SVGEGT. V was pared by 10 bases and J by 4 bases, with 28 bases between. The CDR3 covers 17 residues. CDR3 amino acids: CATGLRTGPGTFYGYTF. Written as DNA, the CDR3 is TGTGCCACCGGGCTCAGGACTGGGCCAGGCACTTTCTATGGCTACACCTTC.

In this sample, this clonotype turned up many times. The chain couples TRBV6-5 to TRBJ2-5; no definite D call. Trimming took off 4 bases at V and 2 bases at J, with 8 bases between the two ends. Germline CDR1 reads MNHEY; CDR2 reads SVGAGI. The CDR3 runs 13 residues. The CDR3: CASSWYLQETQYF. CDR3 nucleotide sequence: TGTGCCAGCAGTTGGTACTTGCAAGAGACCCAGTACTTC.

Many counts were recorded for this clonotype. The chain uses TRBV5-1 and TRBJ1-2; TRBD1 matches at 8 bases. The CDR3 runs to 15 residues. After removal of 4 bases from V and 4 bases from J, the junction contained 9 bases not matched to a gene. CDR1 SGHRS and CDR2 YFSETQ come from the germline V gene. The CDR3 protein is CASSKGTGNVYGYTF. The CDR3 nucleotides are TGCGCCAGCAGCAAAGGGACAGGCAATGTCTATGGCTACACCTTC.

This clonotype was seen a few times. The chain links TRBV5-1 to TRBJ1-2, with a weak D call TRBD1 (5 bases). V lost 4 bases and J 7 bases, leaving 14 bases between the germline ends. From germline, CDR1 is SGHRS and CDR2 YFSETQ. The CDR3 consists of 13 residues. Here the CDR3 DNA reads TGCGCCAGCAGCGAAGACGGGGCCTCTGGCTACACCTTC. It is translated as CASSEDGASGYTF.

This clonotype was counted many times. J is TRBJ1-3 and V is TRBV30; perhaps TRBD1 as D (5 bases). The germline V and J ends were trimmed by 4 bases and 2 bases, with 18 bases remaining between them. Per the germline V gene, CDR1 is GTSNPN and CDR2 is SVGIG (reference sequence). This CDR3 spans 16 amino acids. The CDR3 loop is CAWNSKFGTPGNTIYF. CDR3 nucleotide sequence: TGTGCCTGGAATTCGAAGTTCGGGACCCCTGGAAACACCATATATTTT.

This clonotype was observed many times. The CDR3 region has the DNA TGTGCCAGCAGCTCGGACAGGGAGGGCTACGAGCAGTACTTC. This codes for CASSSDREGYEQYF. The chain recombines TRBV7-8 with TRBJ2-7; the D gene is possibly TRBD1 (8 bases). The V end was cut by 4 bases, the J end by 3 bases, with 13 bases between. There are 14 residues in the CDR3. The V gene's germline CDR1 is SGHVS and CDR2 FQNEAQ.

This clonotype was observed at least ten times. The V gene is TRBV12-5, the J gene TRBJ2-5; TRBD2 matches 8 bases. Unmatched junction bases numbered 1, after V lost 4 bases and J lost 0 bases. This CDR3 is built from 14 residues. CDR1 is LGHNT, CDR2 FRNRAP, per germline. The DNA for the CDR3 is TGTGCTAGTGGTTCGGGGGGGTACCAAGAGACCCAGTACTTC. As protein: CASGSGGYQETQYF.

There are many counts of this clonotype. The chain couples TRBV12-3 or TRBV12-4 to TRBJ1-1; D remains unclear. This CDR3 has 10 residues. Trimming cost V 6 bases and J 6 bases, with 5 bases left between them. CDR3 sequence reads: CASRGSEAFF. The CDR3, as DNA: TGTGCCAGCAGGGGTTCTGAAGCTTTCTTT.

This clonotype was recorded at least ten times. This chain joins TRBV25-1 and TRBJ2-5, with a possible D match to TRBD2 (5 bases). The V end was cut by 5 bases, the J end by 5 bases, with 12 bases between. CDR1 MGHDK and CDR2 SYGVNS come from the germline V gene. CDR3 length equals 13 residues. CDR3 in DNA: TGTGCCAGCAGTTGGGGAGTGAGGGAGACCCAGTACTTC. This encodes CASSWGVRETQYF.

In this sample, this clonotype turned up many times. The chain carries TRBV15 and TRBJ2-3; D gene ambiguous. Germline CDR1 is LNHNV and CDR2 is YYDKDF (reference sequence). The V and J ends lost 1 base and 6 bases respectively, with 2 bases between them. This CDR3 region has 11 residues. The CDR3 sequence: CATSRVDTQYF. The CDR3 DNA is TGTGCCACCAGCAGAGTGGATACGCAGTATTTT.

This clonotype was counted at least ten times. The V and J genes are TRBV6-1 and TRBJ1-2; no definite D call. V was clipped by 3 bases and J by 14 bases, with 10 bases between them. The germline V gene encodes CDR1 MNHNS and CDR2 SASEGT. This CDR3 region has 10 residues. The CDR3 coding sequence is TGTGCCAGCAGTGAGCCAGGCCGTACCTTC. Protein sequence: CASSEPGRTF.

This chain joins TRBV28 and TRBJ1-5; D gene ambiguous. Germline V lookup: CDR1 MDHEN, CDR2 SYDVKM. Trimming removed 2 bases at V and 9 bases at J, with 17 bases between. CDR3 length: 15 amino acids. CDR3 residues: CASSLVGRVGLPQHF. The CDR3 bases are TGTGCCAGCAGTTTAGTAGGGAGGGTGGGGTTGCCCCAGCATTTT.